Listed here is a single TCR beta chain. This clonotype occurred a few times. What this receptor recognizes is not known. The sample holds no much larger clone one base away, and base qualities are not on file. The data are from a study of human T cells and chemical hapten exposure (dated by TCRdb to the early 2020s). At the level of the whole study: For sensitization, 2% DPC in acetone was applied to a roughly 2 cm by roughly 2 cm area of upper inner arm skin. The libraries were sequenced as a pool, and the TCR yield per sample differed mostly because of small variations in library volumes within the pool. Throughout the roughly 25-week study period, patients were also given weekly therapeutic DPC doses on the scalp. Patch tests used Finn chambers with 0.01% DPC on the upper back, scored after 6 days by International Contact Dermatitis Research Group standards. For TCR sequencing, blood came from 25 to 35 alopecia patients at anywhere from one to four time points (pre-sensitization, 2, 6 and 24 weeks). Blood samples were taken from patients before sensitization (week 0) and then at 2, 6 and about 24 weeks after DPC sensitization. Peripheral blood TCR repertoire changes were tracked in vivo in alopecia patients during primary and secondary sensitization to the hapten diphenylcyclopropenone (DPC). Most of the patients in the cohort were female, and the cohort covered alopecia areata with under or over 50% scalp involvement, alopecia totalis and alopecia universalis. Overall study outcomes, separate from this receptor: After repeated subsampling, changes were observed in the strength of the expansion versus patch-test correlation and in the threshold at which the correlation became significant. Compared with pre-sensitization or healthy control sets, expanded TCRs formed significantly more large CDR3 similarity clusters, which is consistent with antigen-driven responses. Alopecia, a presumed autoimmune disease, was present in all patients, so the immune response of the patients might differ from that of healthy individuals. The number of PT1 expanded TCRs positively correlated with patch test score, significant at thresholds 8, 16 and 32 but not 4. No change with DPC sensitization was found in the number of TCRs above 1 in 1000 frequency, and no evidence of global repertoire structure alterations was found.

CDR1 and CDR2 (LGHDT, YNNKEL) derive from the germline V gene (reference sequence). Trimming takes 4 bases from V and 8 bases from J, and the germline ends sit 23 bases apart. The CDR3 covers 17 residues, taking in both the cysteine and the phenylalanine. The retained sequence is limited to the CDR3, 51 bases, with the frame set at the first base. What the time point label conveys for this sample: patch test 2, 6 weeks after DPC sensitization. The treatment or condition label for this specimen denotes: therapeutic diphenylcyclopropenone sensitization with weekly scalp DPC. Blood at each patch-test visit was drawn before the patch test was applied. Patients were eligible if aged 18 to 70, diagnosed with alopecia and judged suitable for DPC therapy, and pregnant patients were excluded. Total RNA was extracted from unfractionated whole blood collected in Tempus Blood RNA tubes. Library preparation employed RACE. This sample was sequenced with a NextSeq 500. During library preparation, unique molecular identifiers were attached to individual cDNA molecules so that TCRs could be counted quantitatively and reproducibly. From each blood RNA sample, both TCR alpha and TCR beta chains were sequenced. In the original analysis: A median of about 89,000 TCRs per sample was observed, with a range of roughly 20,000 to 700,000. The Decombinator software suite was used to annotate the V, J and CDR3 of the TCR reads. To make PS versus PT1 abundance plots, every sample was subsampled to the same number of TCRs (28,000). Expanded TCRs were defined as absent before sensitization and observed at least eight times at the 2-week time point. TCRdb handled the public reads itself, with Q25 trimming in fastp and clone calling in MiXCR, and kept productive beta chains. Here each entry gathers all rows of one CDR3 protein and keeps the most common genes and DNA. The V and J calls shown here were made by TCRdb, not taken from the authors' results. The sample table lists over 130,000 distinct CDR3 sequences, roughly 10% of them with a count of one. The top ten constitute 1.2% to 1.5% of the sample.

The material was whole blood, obtained in connection with sensitization to the hapten diphenylcyclopropenone (DPC). The TCR was taken from a woman between 45 and 60 years old with alopecia areata. Some clones in this sample may be carry-over from other donors' samples. Here the chain combines TRBV3-1 and TRBJ1-4; a weak D assignment points to TRBD1 (6 bases agree). This receptor carries the CDR3 CASSPPGAGGRGEKLFF. Here is the DNA: TGTGCCAGCAGCCCCCCAGGGGCCGGGGGAAGGGGGGAAAAACTGTTTTTT.